This passage covers 24 T cell receptor beta chains from one sample sequenced in a study of blood T cells in healthy people across ages. Next came a second PCR, run for 7 to 11 cycles, which used a sample-barcoded 5' primer along with a J-beta primer mix. MiXCR, run by TCRdb on the 5' RACE reads, gives a single entry per CDR3 protein. The sample carries about 780,000 distinct CDR3 sequences, around 68% recorded once. Source material: blood. The receptors were sampled from a man aged 25 to 40 in good health.

In its sample, this clonotype was seen a few times. V and J are TRBV4-3 and TRBJ2-7, with 7 positions matching TRBD1. J gave up 1 base and V 6 bases, and 9 bases lay outside the gene matches. The CDR3 contains 15 residues. Germline V gene sequence: CDR1 LGHNA, CDR2 YSLEER. CDR3 sequence: CASSRDRAGSYEQYF. In DNA form, the CDR3 reads TGCGCCAGCAGTCGTGACAGGGCAGGTTCCTACGAGCAGTACTTC.

The gene calls are TRBV7-2 and TRBJ2-1; 14 bases fit TRBD2. V lost 1 base to trimming and J lost 4 bases; unmatched junction nucleotides: 6. The CDR3 spans 18 residues. Germline V lookup: CDR1 SGHTA, CDR2 FQGNSA. The CDR3 loop reads CASSLGRTSGGKYNEQFF. CDR3 in DNA: TGTGCCAGCAGCTTAGGTCGGACTAGCGGGGGGAAATACAATGAGCAGTTCTTC.

The CDR3 DNA follows: TGTGCCATCAGTCAAAAAACGGGACAGGGGAGCCACGAGCAGTACTTC. It codes for CAISQKTGQGSHEQYF. V is TRBV10-3 and J is TRBJ2-4; TRBD1 agrees at 10 bases. The DNA end is more similar to TRBJ2-7, so the J call may be wrong. The CDR3 is made up of 16 amino acids. Germline V gene lookup returns CDR1 ENHRY and CDR2 SYGVKD.

The rearrangement joins TRBV5-1 to TRBJ2-7, with a tentative D call TRBD1 (6 bases). Germline V CDR1 and CDR2: SGHRS, YFSETQ. CDR3 size: 13 residues. The germline V and J ends were trimmed by 5 bases and 0 bases, with 9 bases remaining between them. CDR3 in amino acids: CASRRGSSYEQYF. The CDR3 DNA follows: TGCGCCAGCAGGAGGGGGAGCTCCTACGAGCAGTACTTC.

The chain employs TRBV12-3 or TRBV12-4 and TRBJ2-7, with 10 positions matching TRBD2. V lost 5 bases, J lost 4 bases, and 5 bases stayed unmatched. The CDR3 loop spans 14 amino acids. The DNA of the CDR3 is TGTGCCAGCAGTCCCCTGACTAGCGGGTACGAGCAGTACTTC. Protein: CASSPLTSGYEQYF.

The chain recombines TRBV7-9 with TRBJ2-7; 9 nucleotides align to TRBD1. Germline trimming cut 5 bases from V and 4 bases from J; bases unmatched to any gene: 6. This CDR3 has 14 amino acids. Per germline, CDR1 SEHNR and CDR2 FQNEAQ (reference sequence). This CDR3 reads CASSGTGSVYEQYF. In DNA, the CDR3 is TGTGCCAGCAGCGGGACAGGGAGTGTTTACGAGCAGTACTTC.

The chain has TRBV6-6 and TRBJ1-2, with 10 nucleotides matching TRBD1. Germline assignment: CDR1 MNHNY and CDR2 SVGAGI (reference sequence). The CDR3 has 15 residues. With V trimmed by 4 bases and J by 3 bases, 5 bases remained unmatched. CDR3 DNA: TGTGCCAGCAGTTCCGGACAGGGGGACGACTATGGCTACACCTTC. This translates into CASSSGQGDDYGYTF.

Many counts were recorded for this clonotype. This sequence joins TRBV7-3 and TRBJ2-2; D not resolved. The CDR3 sequence is 16 residues long. V gave up 2 bases and J gave up 4 bases, with 14 bases separating them. Germline values: CDR1 SGHTA, CDR2 FQGTGA. CDR3 sequence reads: CASSLFLGSGTGELFF. Here the CDR3 DNA reads TGTGCCAGCAGCTTATTCCTGGGGTCGGGCACCGGGGAGCTGTTTTTT.

The rearrangement links TRBV27 to TRBJ1-2, with unresolved D. CDR3 length: 12 amino acids. V was clipped by 7 bases and J by 6 bases, with 12 bases between them. The germline V gene encodes CDR1 MNHEY and CDR2 SMNVEV (reference sequence). This CDR3 reads CASTGPGDGYTF. DNA of the CDR3: TGTGCCAGCACCGGGCCTGGGGATGGCTACACCTTC.

The chain uses TRBV6-5 and TRBJ2-3, with TRBD2 matching over 10 bases. This CDR3 has 15 residues. Trimming cost V 5 bases and J 4 bases; bases outside gene matches: 6. Germline values: CDR1 MNHEY, CDR2 SVGAGI. CDR3 in amino acids: CASSASLAGPDTQYF. In DNA form, the CDR3 reads TGTGCCAGCAGTGCTTCACTAGCGGGGCCAGATACGCAGTATTTT.

This chain connects TRBV29-1 to TRBJ2-4; 10 nucleotides align to TRBD1. Gene TRBJ2-7 matches the end of the DNA better, so the J call may be wrong. CDR3 length: 12 amino acids. Looked up from germline, CDR1 is SQVTM and CDR2 is ANQGSEA. CDR3 in amino acids: CSVATGGFEQYF. Here the CDR3 DNA reads TGCAGCGTAGCGACAGGGGGCTTCGAGCAGTACTTC.

The chain employs TRBV2 and TRBJ2-7; D perhaps matches TRBD2 (6 bases). The CDR3 contains 13 residues. Trimming cost V 7 bases and J 5 bases, with 15 bases left between them. In germline, CDR1 is SNHLY, CDR2 FYNNEI. CDR3 region: CASMIGRKDEQYF. The DNA of the CDR3 is TGTGCCAGCATGATAGGGAGGAAAGACGAGCAGTACTTC. The full variable domain, in which reference TRBV2 and TRBJ2-7 provide the parts outside the CDR3, is EPEVTQTPSHQVTQMGQEVILRCVPISNHLYFYWYRQILGQKVEFLVSFYNNEISEKSEIFDDQFSVERPDGSNFTLKIRSTKLEDSAMYFCASMIGRKDEQYFGPGTRLTVT.

V usage is TRBV3-1 and J usage is TRBJ2-5; 14 nucleotides line up with TRBD2. TRBJ2-7 matches the DNA end more closely, so the J call is doubtful. The CDR3 is 16 amino acids. CDR1 is LGHDT, CDR2 YNNKEL, per germline (reference sequence). The CDR3 here is CASSQVQGLAGAEQYF. The CDR3 coding sequence is TGTGCCAGCAGCCAAGTCCAGGGACTAGCGGGAGCCGAGCAGTACTTC.

The rearrangement links TRBV20-1 to TRBJ2-5, with D uncertain. V dropped 2 bases and J dropped 5 bases, with 12 bases sitting between them. The CDR3 runs 13 residues. Germline V lookup: CDR1 DFQATT, CDR2 SNEGSKA (reference sequence). CDR3: CSARQIAQETQYF. The DNA of the CDR3 is TGCAGTGCTAGACAAATAGCCCAGGAGACCCAGTACTTC.

The DNA of the CDR3 is TGTGCCAGCACCCCATTGACAGGGTCGAACACCGGGGAGCTGTTTTTT. It translates to CASTPLTGSNTGELFF. The genes are TRBV3-1 and TRBJ2-2; 7 bases agree with TRBD1. The germline CDR1 and CDR2 sequences are LGHDT and YNNKEL (reference sequence). The CDR3 has 16 residues. V lost 7 bases to trimming and J lost 0 bases; unmatched junction nucleotides: 8.

Of note for this clonotype: One end of the junction varies from germline; a read error may be responsible. The chain links TRBV7-2 to TRBJ2-5; 7 bases are a match to TRBD2. From germline, CDR1 is SGHTA and CDR2 FQGNSA. The CDR3 contains 14 residues. CDR3 loop: CASILTLAQETQYF. CDR3 bases: TGTGCTAGCATCTTGACACTAGCGCAAGAGACCCAGTACTTC.

The chain employs TRBV20-1 and TRBJ2-3; 11 nucleotides align to TRBD2. The CDR3 extends over 17 amino acids. Germline assignment: CDR1 DFQATT and CDR2 SNEGSKA (reference sequence). V trimming: 5 bases; J trimming: 0 bases; junction bases outside the gene matches: 10. CDR3 amino acids: CSAPGFSGGGSTDTQYF. CDR3 sequence (DNA): TGCAGTGCTCCTGGTTTTAGCGGGGGGGGTAGCACAGATACGCAGTATTTT.

CDR3 nucleotides: TGTGCCAGCAGCCAACAACAGCTCTATGGCTACACCTTC. It translates to CASSQQQLYGYTF. The rearrangement uses TRBV3-1 and TRBJ1-2; unclear D gene. The CDR3 spans 13 residues. Trimming cost V 2 bases and J 4 bases, with 8 bases left between them. Germline CDR1 reads LGHDT; CDR2 reads YNNKEL (reference sequence).

This clonotype turned up a few times. The chain employs TRBV4-2 and TRBJ2-1; 8 bases are a match to TRBD2. The CDR3 is 15 amino acids. Germline V gene lookup returns CDR1 LGHNA and CDR2 YNFKEQ. Trimming cost V 0 bases and J 4 bases; bases outside gene matches: 2. CDR3 residues: CASSQDQRGYNEQFF. CDR3 sequence (DNA): TGTGCCAGCAGCCAAGATCAGCGGGGGTACAATGAGCAGTTCTTC.

In DNA, the CDR3 is TGTGCCAGCTCAAACCCCCAAATCAATCAGCCCCAGCATTTT. It yields the protein CASSNPQINQPQHF. V and J are TRBV6-2 or TRBV6-3 and TRBJ1-5, with D unclear. The ends were cut back, 8 bases at V and 3 bases at J, with 14 bases in the middle. Germline loops: CDR1 MNHEY, CDR2 SVGEGT. CDR3 size: 14 residues.

The chain is built from TRBV18 and TRBJ2-1; perhaps TRBD1 as D (5 bases). Near its end, the DNA agrees better with TRBJ2-7, so the J call may be wrong. The germline V gene has CDR1 KGHSH and CDR2 LQKENI. This CDR3 contains 15 residues. The CDR3 nucleotides read TGTGCCAGCTCACCATCTGCGAGTTCCCCAGGGGAGCAGTACTTC. Translating it yields CASSPSASSPGEQYF.

The chain joins TRBV6-5 to TRBJ2-6; the D gene is possibly TRBD1 (6 bases). The CDR3 runs 17 residues. V was shortened by 0 bases and J by 4 bases, with 13 bases between the two germline ends. CDR1 is MNHEY, CDR2 SVGAGI, per germline. The CDR3 region is CASSYSQGIAGANVLTF. The CDR3, as DNA: TGTGCCAGCAGTTACTCTCAGGGGATCGCAGGGGCCAACGTCCTGACTTTC.

As for this clonotype: A junction end diverges from the germline sequence, so it may reflect a read error. The chain is built from TRBV7-7 and TRBJ2-7; possibly TRBD2 for D (6 bases). CDR1 is SSHAT, CDR2 FNYEAQ, per germline (reference sequence). The CDR3 is 15 amino acids. The CDR3 coding sequence is TGTGCTAGCAGCTTAACCCCTGGCGGGGCCTACGAGCAGTACTTC. Translated, it gives CASSLTPGGAYEQYF.

This chain uses TRBV20-1 with TRBJ2-1, with 8 bases that match TRBD2. There are 16 residues in the CDR3. V trimming: 1 base; J trimming: 6 bases; junction bases outside the gene matches: 11. Looked up from germline, CDR1 is DFQATT and CDR2 is SNEGSKA (reference sequence). The CDR3 sequence: CSARVGAGVLSNEQFF. CDR3 sequence (DNA): TGCAGTGCTAGAGTTGGAGCGGGGGTCTTGTCCAATGAGCAGTTCTTC.